This T cell receptor beta chain appears in the sequencing data of a study of CD8 T cells in Susac syndrome. With 2 bases removed from V and 5 bases from J, the gap between germline ends came to 3 bases. Germline V gives CDR1 SGHNT, CDR2 YYREEE (reference sequence). This CDR3 contains 11 residues. TCR beta from blood CD8+ and CD4+ T cells was sequenced. Healthy donors constituted the controls, which were matched for age and sex. On this clonotype itself: Its target is unknown.

Random hexamers were used to reverse transcribe the RNA input (0.5 to 1 ug). Multiplex immunoSEQ PCR targeted 54 Vbeta and 13 Jbeta TCR beta segments. One entry per CDR3 protein results from TCRdb running MiXCR on the immunoSEQ multiplex PCR reads. The table includes around 56,000 distinct CDR3 sequences, approximately 94% detected once. Study results and caveats: As the study acknowledged, the number of individuals in its TCR sequencing and HLA analysis was relatively small.

Sequenced input: CD8+ T cells from PBMCs. V and J are TRBV5-4 and TRBJ2-3; D uncertain. The TCR originated in a human donor in good health. CDR3 bases: TGTGCCAGCAGCTTCGGAGATACGCAGTATTTT. This sequence encodes CASSFGDTQYF.